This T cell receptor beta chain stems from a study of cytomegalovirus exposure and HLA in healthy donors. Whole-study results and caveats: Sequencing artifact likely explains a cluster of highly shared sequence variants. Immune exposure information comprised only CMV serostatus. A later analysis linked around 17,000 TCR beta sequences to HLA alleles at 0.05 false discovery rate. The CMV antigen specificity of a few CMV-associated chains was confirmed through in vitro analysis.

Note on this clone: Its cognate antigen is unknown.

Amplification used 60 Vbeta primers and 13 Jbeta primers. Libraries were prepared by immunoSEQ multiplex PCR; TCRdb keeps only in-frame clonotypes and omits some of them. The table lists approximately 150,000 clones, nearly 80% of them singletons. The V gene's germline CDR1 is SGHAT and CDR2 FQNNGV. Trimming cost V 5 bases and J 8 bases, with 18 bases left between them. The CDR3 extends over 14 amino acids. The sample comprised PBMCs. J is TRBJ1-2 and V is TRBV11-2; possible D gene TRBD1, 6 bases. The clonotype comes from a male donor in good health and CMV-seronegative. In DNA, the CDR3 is TGTGCCAGCAGCCCAAAAGGGACACTGGGAGGCTACACCTTC. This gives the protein CASSPKGTLGGYTF.